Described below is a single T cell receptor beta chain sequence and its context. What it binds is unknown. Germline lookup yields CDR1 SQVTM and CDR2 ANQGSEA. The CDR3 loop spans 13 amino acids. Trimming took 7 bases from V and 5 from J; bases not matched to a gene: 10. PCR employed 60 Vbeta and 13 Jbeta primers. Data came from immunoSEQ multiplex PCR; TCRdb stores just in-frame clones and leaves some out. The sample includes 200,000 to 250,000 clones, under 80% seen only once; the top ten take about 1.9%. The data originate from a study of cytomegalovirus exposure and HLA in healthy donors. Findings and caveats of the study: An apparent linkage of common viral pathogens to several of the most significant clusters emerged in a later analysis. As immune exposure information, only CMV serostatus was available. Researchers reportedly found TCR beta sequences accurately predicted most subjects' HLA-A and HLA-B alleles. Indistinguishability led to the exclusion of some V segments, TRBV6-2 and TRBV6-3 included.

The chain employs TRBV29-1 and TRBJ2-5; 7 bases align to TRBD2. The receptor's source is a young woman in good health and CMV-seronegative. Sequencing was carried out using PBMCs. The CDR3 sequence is CSGKRLAAETQYF. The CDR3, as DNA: TGCAGCGGGAAGAGGCTAGCGGCGGAGACCCAGTACTTC.